The present T cell receptor beta chain was sequenced within a study of blood T cells in healthy people across ages. This CDR3 comprises 18 residues. Unmatched junction bases numbered 9, after V lost 2 bases and J lost 0 bases. Germline assignment: CDR1 ENHRY and CDR2 SYGVKD. Together with a sample-barcoded 5' primer, a J-beta primer mix was included in a second PCR lasting about 6 to 11 cycles. A single record per CDR3 protein comes from TCRdb applying MiXCR to the 5' RACE reads. In the table there are around 1.5 million distinct CDR3 sequences, 59% of which are singletons. Sequenced material: blood. The sequence came from a man younger than 30 in good health. V and J are TRBV10-3 and TRBJ2-5; TRBD2 agrees at 10 bases. The CDR3 here is CAISELSGRAKYQETQYF. The CDR3 DNA reads TGTGCCATCAGTGAGCTAAGCGGGAGGGCCAAGTACCAAGAGACCCAGTACTTC.